The clone carrying this TCR beta chain was counted many times. Its antigen is currently unknown. The source of the sample is a study of T cells in Graves' hyperthyroidism and ophthalmopathy. Study outcomes and limitations: In the blood, most expanded thyroid clonotypes above 0.001 appeared as well.

TCR beta CDR3 regions were amplified from RNA transcripts. RT-PCR in the first round (using the HTBI primer set) targeted the TCR CDR3. Each CDR3 protein is one row after TCRdb ran MiXCR on the multiplex PCR reads. This repertoire shows 550,000 to 700,000 distinct CDR3 sequences, around 46% found once; its top ten account for about 20%. The ends were cut back, 4 bases at V and 7 bases at J, with 21 bases in the middle. The V gene's germline CDR1 is KGHDR and CDR2 SFDVKD. CDR3 length equals 16 residues. This clonotype was sampled from an adult woman with Graves' disease, either hyperthyroidism or ophthalmopathy (not recorded which). Material for sequencing was peripheral blood or thyroid tissue (not recorded which). V gene TRBV24-1 combines with J gene TRBJ2-5; D unclear. The CDR3 nucleotides are TGTGCCACCAGTGACCGTGGGCCTCTCGTCAGTGGGACCCAGTACTTC. Encoded protein: CATSDRGPLVSGTQYF.